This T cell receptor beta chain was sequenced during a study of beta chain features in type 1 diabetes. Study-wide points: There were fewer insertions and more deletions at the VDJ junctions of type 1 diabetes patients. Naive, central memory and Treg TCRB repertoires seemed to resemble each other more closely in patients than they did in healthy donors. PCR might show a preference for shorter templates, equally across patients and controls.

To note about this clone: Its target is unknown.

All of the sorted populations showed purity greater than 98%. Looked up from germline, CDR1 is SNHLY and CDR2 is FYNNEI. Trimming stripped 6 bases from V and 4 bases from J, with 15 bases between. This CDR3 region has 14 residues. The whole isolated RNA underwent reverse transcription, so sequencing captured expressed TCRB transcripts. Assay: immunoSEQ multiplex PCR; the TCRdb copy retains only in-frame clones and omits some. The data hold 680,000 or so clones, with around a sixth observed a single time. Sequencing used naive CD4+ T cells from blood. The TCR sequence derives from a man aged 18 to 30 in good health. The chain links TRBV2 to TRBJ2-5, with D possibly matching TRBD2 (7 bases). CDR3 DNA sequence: TGTGCCAGCAGCGGGGGGCGCCCAGGAGAGACCCAGTACTTC. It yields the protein CASSGGRPGETQYF.